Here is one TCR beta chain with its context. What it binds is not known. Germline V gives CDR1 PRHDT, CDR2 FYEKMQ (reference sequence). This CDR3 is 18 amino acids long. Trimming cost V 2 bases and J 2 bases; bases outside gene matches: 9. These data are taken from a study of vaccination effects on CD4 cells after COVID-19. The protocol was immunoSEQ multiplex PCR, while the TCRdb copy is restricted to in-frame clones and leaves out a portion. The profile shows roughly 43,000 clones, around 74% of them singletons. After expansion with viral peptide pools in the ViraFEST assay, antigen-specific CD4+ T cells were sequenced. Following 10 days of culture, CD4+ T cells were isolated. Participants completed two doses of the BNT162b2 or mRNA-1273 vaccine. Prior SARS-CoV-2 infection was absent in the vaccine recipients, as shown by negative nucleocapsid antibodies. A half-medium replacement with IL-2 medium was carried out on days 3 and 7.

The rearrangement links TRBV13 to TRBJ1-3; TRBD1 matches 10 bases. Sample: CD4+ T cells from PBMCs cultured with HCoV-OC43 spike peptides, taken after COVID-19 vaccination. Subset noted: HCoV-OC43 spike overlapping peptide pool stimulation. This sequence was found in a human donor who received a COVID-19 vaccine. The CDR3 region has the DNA TGTGCCAGCAGCTTACAGAGGGTAGGGACAGGGGCTGGAAACACCATATATTTT. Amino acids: CASSLQRVGTGAGNTIYF.